This paragraph covers one T cell receptor (beta chain) sequence. Its antigen is still unknown. Per-nucleotide qualities are absent, and no much larger clonotype sits a single base away. The data were obtained in a study of blood T cell repertoires in COVID-19 (dated by TCRdb to between 2020 and 2021). At the level of the whole study: Collaborator samples came from the United States, Italy and Spain and covered acute and convalescent phases of COVID-19. The material from the prospective study consisted of cDNA or gDNA derived from T cells, B-cell-depleted T cells, or PBMCs. The dataset comprised deeply sampled blood TCRbeta repertoires from subjects exposed to, actively infected with, or recovered from COVID-19. The repertoires were released in a freely available public database intended as a resource for research on the immune response to SARS-CoV-2. The samples were drawn from two sources: the first 160 participants of the ongoing ImmuneRACE study, and 1,000 to 1,500 subjects contributed by 6 global collaborators. Nearly every sample came with metadata listing a de-identified subject ID, COVID-19 status, age in years and sex. HLA class I and class II types, where available, came from metadata supplied by the sample provider rather than from assay-based typing.

TCRbeta CDR3 regions were amplified from genomic DNA using the immunoSEQ Assay, a bias-controlled multiplex PCR. In the original analysis: The number of nucleated cells in each sample was estimated from the amplification of reference gene primers within the assay. To quantify the absolute abundance of each unique TCRbeta CDR3 rearrangement, sequence reads were collapsed and filtered. For each sample, productive Simpson clonality was calculated by taking the square root of Simpson's diversity index across productive rearrangements. In its TCRdb copy, this immuneACCESS table keeps in-frame sequences only and misses some clones. Where compared with another copy, unresolved V genes explain less than half of these, and the others have no known cause. Clone size and the V and J calls come from that table; the DNA yielded D and trimming. This sample has about 300,000 clones in its table, and more than 70% of those were observed once. The ten most abundant clones make up 5% to 7.5% of the sample.

As encoded in the germline V gene, CDR1 is MNHEY while CDR2 is SVGAGI. For this chain, trimming is 5 bases at the V end and 4 bases at the J end, and the number of junction bases without a gene match is 6. The CDR3 spans 14 residues, from the cysteine through the phenylalanine. Solely the CDR3 DNA is kept, with 42 bases framed from the first base. Another Seattle source contributed samples from volunteer blood donors who had recovered from COVID-19. Collaborating institutions collected whole blood in K2EDTA tubes following their own protocols. For TCRbeta analysis, collaborators shipped samples as frozen whole blood, isolated PBMCs, or DNA extracted from either of those sample types. Findings and caveats that apply to the study as a whole: Clinical and demographic metadata were provided uncurated, with the amount varying by source and participant.

The receptor was isolated from a man aged 18-30 years who had recovered from COVID-19. The material sequenced was peripheral blood. The rearrangement combines TRBV6-5 with TRBJ1-2; 8 bases in the junction line up with TRBD1. The nucleotide sequence reads as follows: TGTGCCAGCAGTCTGACAGGGGCCATCTATGGCTACACCTTC. Its amino acids are CASSLTGAIYGYTF.